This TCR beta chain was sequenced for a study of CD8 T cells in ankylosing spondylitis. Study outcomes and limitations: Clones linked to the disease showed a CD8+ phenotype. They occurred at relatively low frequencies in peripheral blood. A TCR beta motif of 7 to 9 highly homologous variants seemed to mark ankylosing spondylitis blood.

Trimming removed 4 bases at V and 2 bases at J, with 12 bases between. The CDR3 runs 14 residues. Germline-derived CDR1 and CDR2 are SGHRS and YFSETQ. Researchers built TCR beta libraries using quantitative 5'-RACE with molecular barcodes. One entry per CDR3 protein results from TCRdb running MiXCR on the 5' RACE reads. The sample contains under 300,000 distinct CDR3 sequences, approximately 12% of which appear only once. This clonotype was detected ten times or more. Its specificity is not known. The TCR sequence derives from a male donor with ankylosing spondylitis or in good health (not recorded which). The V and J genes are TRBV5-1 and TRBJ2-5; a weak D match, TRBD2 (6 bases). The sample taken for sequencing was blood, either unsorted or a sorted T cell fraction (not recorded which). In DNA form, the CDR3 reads TGCGCCAGCAGCATCGGGACTTTTCAAGAGACCCAGTACTTC. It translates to CASSIGTFQETQYF.